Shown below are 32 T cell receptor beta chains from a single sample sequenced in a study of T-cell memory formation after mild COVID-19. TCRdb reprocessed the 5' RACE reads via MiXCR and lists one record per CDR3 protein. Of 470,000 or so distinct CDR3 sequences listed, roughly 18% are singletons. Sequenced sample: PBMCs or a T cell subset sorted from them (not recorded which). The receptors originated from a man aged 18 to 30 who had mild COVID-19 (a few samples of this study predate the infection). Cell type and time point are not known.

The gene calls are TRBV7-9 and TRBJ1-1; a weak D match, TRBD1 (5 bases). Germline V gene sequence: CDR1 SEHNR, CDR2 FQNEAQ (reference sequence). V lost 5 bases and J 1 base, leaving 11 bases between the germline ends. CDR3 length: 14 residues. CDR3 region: CASSMDQGNTEAFF. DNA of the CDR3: TGTGCCAGCAGCATGGACCAGGGGAACACTGAAGCTTTCTTT.

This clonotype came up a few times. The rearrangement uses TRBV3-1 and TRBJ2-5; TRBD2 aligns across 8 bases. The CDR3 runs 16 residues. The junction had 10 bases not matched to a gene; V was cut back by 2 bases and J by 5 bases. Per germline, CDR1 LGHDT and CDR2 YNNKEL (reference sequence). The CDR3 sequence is CASSQRRLTSVETQYF. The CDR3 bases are TGTGCCAGCAGCCAAAGACGCCTGACTAGCGTTGAGACCCAGTACTTC.

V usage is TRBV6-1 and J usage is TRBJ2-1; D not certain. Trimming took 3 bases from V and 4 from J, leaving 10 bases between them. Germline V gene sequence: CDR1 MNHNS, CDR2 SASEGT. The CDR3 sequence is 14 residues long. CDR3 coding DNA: TGTGCCAGCAGTGAGGACCCCCGGTACAATGAGCAGTTCTTC. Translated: CASSEDPRYNEQFF.

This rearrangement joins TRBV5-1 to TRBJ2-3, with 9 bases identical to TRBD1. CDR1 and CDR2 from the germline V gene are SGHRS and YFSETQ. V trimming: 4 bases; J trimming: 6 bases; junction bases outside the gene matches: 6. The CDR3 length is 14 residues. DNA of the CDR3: TGCGCCAGCAGCGATCTGGGACAGGGTGATACGCAGTATTTT. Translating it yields CASSDLGQGDTQYF.

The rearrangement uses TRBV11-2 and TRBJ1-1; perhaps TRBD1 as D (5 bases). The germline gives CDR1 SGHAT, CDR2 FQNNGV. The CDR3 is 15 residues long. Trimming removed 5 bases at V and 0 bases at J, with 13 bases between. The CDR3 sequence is CASSQDGHLNTEAFF. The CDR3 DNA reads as TGTGCCAGCAGCCAAGATGGACACTTGAACACTGAAGCTTTCTTT.

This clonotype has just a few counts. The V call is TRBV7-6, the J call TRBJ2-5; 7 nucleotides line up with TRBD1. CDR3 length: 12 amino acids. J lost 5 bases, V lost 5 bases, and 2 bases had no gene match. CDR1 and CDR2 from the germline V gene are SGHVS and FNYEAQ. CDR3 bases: TGTGCCAGCAGCAAACAGGGGGAGACCCAGTACTTC. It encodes CASSKQGETQYF.

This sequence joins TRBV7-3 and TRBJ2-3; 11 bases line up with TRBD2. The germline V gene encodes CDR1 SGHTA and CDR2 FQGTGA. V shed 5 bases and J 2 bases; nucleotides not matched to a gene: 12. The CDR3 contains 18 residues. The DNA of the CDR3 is TGTGCCAGCAGCCCAAAACCCTCTAGCGGGGGGCCCACAGATACGCAGTATTTT. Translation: CASSPKPSSGGPTDTQYF.

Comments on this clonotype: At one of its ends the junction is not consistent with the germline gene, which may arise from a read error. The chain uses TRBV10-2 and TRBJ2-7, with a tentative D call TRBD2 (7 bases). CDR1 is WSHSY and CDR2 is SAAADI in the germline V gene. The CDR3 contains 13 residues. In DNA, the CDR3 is TGCGCCAGCGGTGATAGGGGGGGCGATGAGCAGTACTTC. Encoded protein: CASGDRGGDEQYF.

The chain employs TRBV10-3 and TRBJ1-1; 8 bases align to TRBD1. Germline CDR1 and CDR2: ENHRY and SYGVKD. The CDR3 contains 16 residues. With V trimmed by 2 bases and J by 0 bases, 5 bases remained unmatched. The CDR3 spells CAISEATTGVNTEAFF. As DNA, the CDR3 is TGTGCCATCAGTGAGGCTACGACAGGGGTGAACACTGAAGCTTTCTTT.

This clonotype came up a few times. This CDR3 is CASSLGPTNTEAFF. The CDR3 DNA sequence: TGCGCCAGCAGCCTGGGACCTACAAACACTGAAGCTTTCTTT. The V call is TRBV5-1, the J call TRBJ1-1; tentative D call: TRBD1 (5 bases). V shed 4 bases and J shed 2 bases, with 12 bases lying between them. This CDR3 has 14 residues. Germline assignment: CDR1 SGHRS and CDR2 YFSETQ.

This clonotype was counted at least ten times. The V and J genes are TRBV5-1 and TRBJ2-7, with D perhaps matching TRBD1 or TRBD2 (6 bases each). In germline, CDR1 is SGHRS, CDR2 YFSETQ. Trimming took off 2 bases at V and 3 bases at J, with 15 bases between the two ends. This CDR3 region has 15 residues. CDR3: CASSLWGDIIYEQYF. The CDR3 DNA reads TGCGCCAGCAGCTTATGGGGGGACATCATCTACGAGCAGTACTTC.

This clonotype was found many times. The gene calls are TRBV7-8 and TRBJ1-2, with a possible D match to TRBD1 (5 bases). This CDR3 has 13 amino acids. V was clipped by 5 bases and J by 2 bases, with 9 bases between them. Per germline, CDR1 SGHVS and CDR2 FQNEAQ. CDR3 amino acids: CASSDQGNYGYTF. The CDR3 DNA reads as TGTGCCAGCAGCGATCAGGGCAACTATGGCTACACCTTC.

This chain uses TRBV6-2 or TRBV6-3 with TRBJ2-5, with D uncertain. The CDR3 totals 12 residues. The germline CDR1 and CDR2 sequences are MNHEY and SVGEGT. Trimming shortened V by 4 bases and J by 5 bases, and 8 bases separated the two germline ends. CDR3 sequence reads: CASSWEGETQYF. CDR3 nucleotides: TGTGCCAGCAGTTGGGAAGGCGAGACCCAGTACTTC.

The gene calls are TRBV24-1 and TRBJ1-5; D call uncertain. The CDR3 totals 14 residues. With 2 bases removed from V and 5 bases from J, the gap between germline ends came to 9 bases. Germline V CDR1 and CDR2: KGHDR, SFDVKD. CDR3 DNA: TGTGCCACCAGTGATTACGGTAGTGATCAGCCCCAGCATTTT. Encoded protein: CATSDYGSDQPQHF.

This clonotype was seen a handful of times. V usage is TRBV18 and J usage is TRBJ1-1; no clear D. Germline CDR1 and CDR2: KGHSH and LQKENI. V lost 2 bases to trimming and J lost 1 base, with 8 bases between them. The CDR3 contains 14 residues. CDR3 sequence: CASSPSSGNTEAFF. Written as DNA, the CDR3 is TGTGCCAGCTCACCATCTAGTGGGAACACTGAAGCTTTCTTT.

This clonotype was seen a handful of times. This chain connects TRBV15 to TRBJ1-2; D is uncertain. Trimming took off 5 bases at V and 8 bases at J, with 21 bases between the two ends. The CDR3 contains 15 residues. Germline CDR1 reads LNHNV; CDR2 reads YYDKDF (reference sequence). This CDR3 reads CATSRQPIRLRGYTF. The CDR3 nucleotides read TGTGCCACCAGCCGCCAGCCGATCCGATTGAGAGGCTACACCTTC.

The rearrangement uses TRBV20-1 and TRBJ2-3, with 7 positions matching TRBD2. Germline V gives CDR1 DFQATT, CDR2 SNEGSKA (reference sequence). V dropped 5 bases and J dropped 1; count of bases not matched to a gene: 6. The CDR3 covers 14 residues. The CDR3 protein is CSAPLRGGTDTQYF. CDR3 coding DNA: TGCAGTGCTCCTCTCCGGGGGGGCACAGATACGCAGTATTTT.

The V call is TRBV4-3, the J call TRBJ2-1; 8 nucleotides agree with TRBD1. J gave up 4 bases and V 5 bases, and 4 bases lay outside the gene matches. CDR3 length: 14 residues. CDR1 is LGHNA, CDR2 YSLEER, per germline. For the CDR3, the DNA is TGCGCCAGCAGCGAAACAGGGGGTTACAATGAGCAGTTCTTC. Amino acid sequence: CASSETGGYNEQFF.

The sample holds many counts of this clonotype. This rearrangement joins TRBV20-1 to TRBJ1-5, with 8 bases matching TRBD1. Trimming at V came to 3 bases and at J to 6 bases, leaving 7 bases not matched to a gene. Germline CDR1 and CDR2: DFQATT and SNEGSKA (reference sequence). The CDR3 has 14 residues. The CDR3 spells CSARTDRDSQPQHF. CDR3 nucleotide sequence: TGCAGTGCTAGGACGGACAGGGATTCTCAGCCCCAGCATTTT.

The CDR3 bases are TGCGCCAGCAGCGCCGGCCTAGCGTCCCAAGAGACCCAGTACTTC. Amino acids: CASSAGLASQETQYF. V gene TRBV5-1 combines with J gene TRBJ2-5; a weak D match, TRBD2 (6 bases). The CDR3 spans 15 residues. The V gene's germline CDR1 is SGHRS and CDR2 YFSETQ. The V and J ends lost 4 bases and 1 base respectively, with 14 bases between them.

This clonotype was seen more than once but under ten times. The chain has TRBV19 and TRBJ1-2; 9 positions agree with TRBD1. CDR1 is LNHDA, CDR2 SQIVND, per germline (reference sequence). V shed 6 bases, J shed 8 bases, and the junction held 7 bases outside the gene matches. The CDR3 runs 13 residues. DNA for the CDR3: TGTGCCAGTAGCCTACAGGGGGCCAGCGGCTACACCTTC. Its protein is CASSLQGASGYTF.

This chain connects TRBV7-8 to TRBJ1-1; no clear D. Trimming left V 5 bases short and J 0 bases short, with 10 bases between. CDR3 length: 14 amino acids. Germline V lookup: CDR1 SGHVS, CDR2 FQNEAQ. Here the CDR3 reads CASSANHLNTEAFF. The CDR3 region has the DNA TGTGCCAGCAGCGCCAACCATTTGAACACTGAAGCTTTCTTT.

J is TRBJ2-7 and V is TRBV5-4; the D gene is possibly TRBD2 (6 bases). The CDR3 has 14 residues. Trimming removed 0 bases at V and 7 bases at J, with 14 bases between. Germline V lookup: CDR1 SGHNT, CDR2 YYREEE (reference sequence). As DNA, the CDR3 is TGTGCCAGCAGCTTGGAAGCGGGCTCAAGGGAGCAGTACGTC. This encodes CASSLEAGSREQYV.

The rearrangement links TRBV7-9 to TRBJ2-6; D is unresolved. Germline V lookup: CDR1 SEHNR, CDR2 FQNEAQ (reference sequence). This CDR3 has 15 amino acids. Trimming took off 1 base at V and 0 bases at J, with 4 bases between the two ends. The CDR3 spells CASSLVGSGANVLTF. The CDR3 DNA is TGTGCCAGCAGCTTAGTCGGCTCTGGGGCCAACGTCCTGACTTTC.

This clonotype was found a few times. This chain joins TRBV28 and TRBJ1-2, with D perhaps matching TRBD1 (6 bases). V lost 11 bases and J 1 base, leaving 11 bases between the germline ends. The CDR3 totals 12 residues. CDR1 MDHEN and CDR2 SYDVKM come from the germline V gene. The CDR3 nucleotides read TGTGCCGGGGGCGAAAGTAACTATGGCTACACCTTC. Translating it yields CAGGESNYGYTF.

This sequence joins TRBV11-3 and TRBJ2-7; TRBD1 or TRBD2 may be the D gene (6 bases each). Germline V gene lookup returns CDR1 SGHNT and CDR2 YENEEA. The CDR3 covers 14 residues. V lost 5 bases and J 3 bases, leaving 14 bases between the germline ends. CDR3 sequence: CASSPEGEDYEQYF. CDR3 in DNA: TGTGCCAGCAGCCCTGAGGGGGAGGACTACGAGCAGTACTTC.

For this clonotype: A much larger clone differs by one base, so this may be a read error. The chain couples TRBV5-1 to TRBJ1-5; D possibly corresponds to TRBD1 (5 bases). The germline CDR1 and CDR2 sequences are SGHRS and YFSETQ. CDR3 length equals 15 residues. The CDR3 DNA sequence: TGCGCCAGCAGCTTAGCACCAGGGAGCAATCAGCCCAAGCATTTT. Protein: CASSLAPGSNQPKHF. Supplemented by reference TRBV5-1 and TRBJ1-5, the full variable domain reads KAGVTQTPRYLIKTRGQQVTLSCSPISGHRSVSWYQQTPGQGLQFLFEYFSETQRNKGNFPGRFSGRQFSNSRSEMNVSTLELGDSALYLCASSLAPGSNQPKHFGDGTRLSIL.

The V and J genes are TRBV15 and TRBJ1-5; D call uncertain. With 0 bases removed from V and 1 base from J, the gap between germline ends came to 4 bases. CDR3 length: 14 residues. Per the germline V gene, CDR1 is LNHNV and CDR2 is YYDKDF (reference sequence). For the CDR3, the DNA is TGTGCCACCAGCAGAGACTGGAGCAATCAGCCCCAGCATTTT. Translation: CATSRDWSNQPQHF.

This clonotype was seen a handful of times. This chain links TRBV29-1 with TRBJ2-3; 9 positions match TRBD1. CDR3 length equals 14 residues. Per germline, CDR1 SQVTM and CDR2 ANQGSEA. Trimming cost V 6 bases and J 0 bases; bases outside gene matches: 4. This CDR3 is CSVSGTGSTDTQYF. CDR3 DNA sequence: TGCAGCGTCTCCGGGACAGGGAGCACAGATACGCAGTATTTT.

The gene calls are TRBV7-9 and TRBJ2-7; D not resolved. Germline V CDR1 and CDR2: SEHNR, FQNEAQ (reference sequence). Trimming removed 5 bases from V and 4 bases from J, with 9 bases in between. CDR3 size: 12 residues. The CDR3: CASSENTYEQYV. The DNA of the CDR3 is TGTGCCAGCAGCGAAAACACTTACGAGCAGTACGTC.

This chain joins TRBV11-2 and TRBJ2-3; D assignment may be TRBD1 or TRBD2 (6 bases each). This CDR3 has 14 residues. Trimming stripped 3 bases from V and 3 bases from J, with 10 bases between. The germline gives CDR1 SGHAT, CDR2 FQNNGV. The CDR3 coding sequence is TGTGCCAGCAGCTTGGGGGGCTGGACAGATACGCAGTATTTT. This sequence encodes CASSLGGWTDTQYF.

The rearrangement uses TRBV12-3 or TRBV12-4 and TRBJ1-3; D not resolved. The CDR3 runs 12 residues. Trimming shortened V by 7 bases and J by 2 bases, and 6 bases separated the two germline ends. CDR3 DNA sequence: TGTGCCAGCACCCAAACTGGAAACACCATATATTTT. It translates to CASTQTGNTIYF.